The TCR beta chain described here comes from a study of cytomegalovirus exposure and HLA in healthy donors. General study points: In vitro experiments confirmed that three CMV-associated chains were specific for CMV antigens. In a later analysis, first-cohort TCR clusters were found to tend to co-occur in the roughly 120 validation repertoires.

As regards this clone: What it binds is unknown.

The CDR3 runs to 16 residues. CDR1 and CDR2 (germline): SGHRS, YFSETQ. V trimming: 4 bases; J trimming: 6 bases; junction bases outside the gene matches: 13. TCRdb's table, derived via immunoSEQ multiplex PCR, lists solely in-frame clones and lacks some. The data show a few hundred thousand clones, with roughly 89% seen just once and 0.7% to 0.85% held by the top ten. This sequence was found in a woman aged 18-29 years in good health and CMV-seronegative. The sequenced sample was PBMCs. The rearrangement joins TRBV5-1 to TRBJ2-1; 7 positions agree with TRBD1. The CDR3, as DNA: TGCGCCAGCAGCCTCAGAACAGGGGACATCTCCAATGAGCAGTTCTTC. Translating it yields CASSLRTGDISNEQFF.